What follows are 2 T cell receptor beta chains derived from one specimen sequenced in a study of T cells after posttransplantation cyclophosphamide. Sequencing used immunoSEQ multiplex PCR; TCRdb keeps in-frame clones, though not all of them. Of approximately 56,000 clones in the sample, 94% are singletons; the top ten hold roughly 3.1%. Sequenced input: PBMCs. The source is a woman in her thirties in good health and a related stem cell transplant donor.

The chain carries TRBV5-1 and TRBJ1-2; D gene ambiguous. Germline V lookup: CDR1 SGHRS, CDR2 YFSETQ. The CDR3 sequence is 15 residues long. Trimming left V 5 bases short and J 4 bases short, with 18 bases between. CDR3 nucleotides: TGCGCCAGCAGATACGATTCATCGGGTACCTATGGCTACACCTTC. Protein product: CASRYDSSGTYGYTF.

As DNA, the CDR3 is TGTGCCAGCAGCTTAAGGACAGGGGTCACCGGGGAGCTGTTTTTT. Translation: CASSLRTGVTGELFF. This chain links TRBV11-3 with TRBJ2-2, with TRBD1 matching over 9 bases. CDR1 is SGHNT, CDR2 YENEEA, per germline. CDR3 length: 15 residues. V lost 2 bases to trimming and J lost 4 bases; unmatched junction nucleotides: 2.